The sequence of this T cell receptor beta chain was determined in a study of T cells in Graves' hyperthyroidism and ophthalmopathy. Template material for amplifying TCR beta CDR3 regions consisted of RNA transcripts. With the HTBI primer set, the TCR CDR3 went through a first round of RT-PCR. Each CDR3 protein gets one entry after TCRdb re-called the multiplex PCR reads with MiXCR. The repertoire holds 450,000 to 500,000 distinct CDR3 sequences, about 20% seen once, with around 50% in the top ten. Germline lookup yields CDR1 LNHNV and CDR2 YYDKDF (reference sequence). V lost 0 bases to trimming and J lost 8 bases, with 15 bases between them. This CDR3 contains 15 residues. Comments on this clonotype: Its antigen is currently unknown.

Notes on the study in general: For ophthalmopathy, model prediction preceded onset by a median 6.5 months.

This TCR came from a woman in her seventies with Graves' ophthalmopathy. V usage is TRBV15 and J usage is TRBJ2-3, with D perhaps TRBD1 (8 bases). The sequencing input was blood. This CDR3 is CATSRDRGRESTQYF. The CDR3 region has the DNA TGTGCCACCAGCAGAGACAGGGGGCGGGAGAGTACGCAGTATTTT. Full variable domain (missing parts from reference TRBV15 and TRBJ2-3): DAMVIQNPRYQVTQFGKPVTLSCSQTLNHNVMYWYQQKSSQAPKLLFHYYDKDFNNEADTPDNFQSRRPNTSFCFLDIRSPGLGDTAMYLCATSRDRGRESTQYFGPGTRLTVL.